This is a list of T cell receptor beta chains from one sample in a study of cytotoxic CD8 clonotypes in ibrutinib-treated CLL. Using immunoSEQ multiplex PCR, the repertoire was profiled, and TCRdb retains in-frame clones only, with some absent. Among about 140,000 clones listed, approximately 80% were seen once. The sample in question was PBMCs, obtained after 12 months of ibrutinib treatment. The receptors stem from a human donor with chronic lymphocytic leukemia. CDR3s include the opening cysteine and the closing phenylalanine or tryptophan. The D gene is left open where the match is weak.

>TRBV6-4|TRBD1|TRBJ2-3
CASSITGGNPDTQYF
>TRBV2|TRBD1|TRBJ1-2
CASRDRGFWGYTF
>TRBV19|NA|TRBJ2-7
CASSPRGGSYEQYF
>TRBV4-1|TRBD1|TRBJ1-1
CASSLGTGGFTEAFF
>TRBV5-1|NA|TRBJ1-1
CASSLVAGESEAFF
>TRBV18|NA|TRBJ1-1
CASSGRRAGLNTEAFF
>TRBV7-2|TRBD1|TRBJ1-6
CASSLVVTGLNSPLHF
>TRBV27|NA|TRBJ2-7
CASSLMGYEQYF
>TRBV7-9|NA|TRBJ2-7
CASSTGRWEQYF
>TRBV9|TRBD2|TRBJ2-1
CASSAPGLAGHEQFF